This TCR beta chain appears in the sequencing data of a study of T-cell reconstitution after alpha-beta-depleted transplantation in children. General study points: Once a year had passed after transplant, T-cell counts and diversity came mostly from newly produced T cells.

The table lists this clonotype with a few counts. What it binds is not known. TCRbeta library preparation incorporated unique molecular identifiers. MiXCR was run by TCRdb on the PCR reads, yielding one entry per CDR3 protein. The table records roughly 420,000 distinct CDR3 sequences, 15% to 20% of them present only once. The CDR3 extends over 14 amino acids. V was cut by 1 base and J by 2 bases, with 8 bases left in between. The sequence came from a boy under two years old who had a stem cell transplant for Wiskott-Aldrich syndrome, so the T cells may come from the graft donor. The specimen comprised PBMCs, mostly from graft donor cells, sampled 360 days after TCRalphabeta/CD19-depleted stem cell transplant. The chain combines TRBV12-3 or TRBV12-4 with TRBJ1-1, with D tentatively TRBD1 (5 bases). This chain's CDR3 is CASSLVWGNTEAFF. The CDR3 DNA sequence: TGTGCCAGCAGTTTAGTTTGGGGCAACACTGAAGCTTTCTTT.